The 9 T cell receptor beta chains reported below all come from one sample, sequenced in a study of Tregs in tolerant kidney transplant recipients. TCRdb's table, derived via immunoSEQ multiplex PCR, lists solely in-frame clones and lacks some. The sample includes about 72,000 clones, around 90% of them seen just once. Source: CD8+ T cells from blood, taken before the transplant. These receptors all come from a human donor who received a combined kidney and bone marrow transplant.

The chain recombines TRBV7-3 with TRBJ2-3; TRBD2 matches at 10 bases. The junction had 8 bases not matched to a gene; V was cut back by 5 bases and J by 3 bases. The CDR3 sequence is 16 residues long. Germline CDR1 and CDR2: SGHTA and FQGTGA. The CDR3 bases are TGTGCCAGCAGCCCATATCCTAGCGGGGGTACAGATACGCAGTATTTT. Its protein product is CASSPYPSGGTDTQYF.

V is TRBV19 and J is TRBJ1-2; D is unclear. CDR1 LNHDA and CDR2 SQIVND come from the germline V gene (reference sequence). CDR3 length: 14 amino acids. The V end was cut by 3 bases, the J end by 8 bases, with 16 bases between. The CDR3 nucleotides are TGTGCCAGTAGTATGAGCGCGGGATGGGGAGGCTACACCTTC. Translating gives CASSMSAGWGGYTF.

The rearrangement uses TRBV4-3 and TRBJ2-7; 9 bases match TRBD2. V gave up 3 bases and J gave up 1 base; unmatched junction bases: 4. The CDR3 totals 15 residues. The germline CDR1 and CDR2 sequences are LGHNA and YSLEER. The CDR3 DNA reads as TGCGCCAGCAGCCATCTGCGGGGGGGGTCCTACGAGCAGTACTTC. This gives the protein CASSHLRGGSYEQYF.

Only a few counts were recorded for this clone. In DNA, the CDR3 is TGTGCCATCAGTGAGATGACAGGGGAGGCCAAAAACATTCAGTACTTC. It yields the protein CAISEMTGEAKNIQYF. J is TRBJ2-4 and V is TRBV10-3; 8 bases are a match to TRBD1. This CDR3 has 16 residues. V was clipped by 2 bases and J by 1 base; unmatched bases: 4. Germline V gives CDR1 ENHRY, CDR2 SYGVKD.

The J gene is TRBJ2-3, the V gene TRBV7-6, with 10 bases that match TRBD2. The CDR3 sequence is 16 residues long. J lost 4 bases, V lost 1 base, and 5 bases had no gene match. Germline CDR1 SGHVS, CDR2 FNYEAQ. In nucleotides, the CDR3 is TGTGCCAGCAGCTTAGGGGATGGGACTAGCGCAGATACGCAGTATTTT. This encodes CASSLGDGTSADTQYF. Full variable domain (missing parts from reference TRBV7-6 and TRBJ2-3): GAGVSQSPRYKVTKRGQDVALRCDPISGHVSLYWYRQALGQGPEFLTYFNYEAQQDKSGLPNDRFSAERPEGSISTLTIQRTEQRDSAMYRCASSLGDGTSADTQYFGPGTRLTVL.

The chain links TRBV28 to TRBJ1-4; 7 bases align to TRBD1. V was clipped by 5 bases and J by 7 bases; unmatched bases: 10. Germline V CDR1 and CDR2: MDHEN, SYDVKM. This CDR3 has 15 residues. CDR3 in amino acids: CASSNGTAGREKLFF. The CDR3 DNA reads as TGTGCCAGCAGTAACGGGACAGCCGGACGTGAAAAACTGTTTTTT.

This chain links TRBV9 with TRBJ1-1; D is undetermined. The germline V and J ends were trimmed by 3 bases and 4 bases, with 13 bases remaining between them. The germline gives CDR1 SGDLS, CDR2 YYNGEE. The CDR3 is made up of 14 amino acids. This chain's CDR3 is CASSGSSWATEAFF. The CDR3, as DNA: TGTGCCAGCAGCGGATCATCCTGGGCCACTGAAGCTTTCTTT.

V gene TRBV7-2 combines with J gene TRBJ2-7; possibly TRBD2 for D (6 bases). Germline V gene data show CDR1 as SGHTA and CDR2 as FQGNSA. Trimming stripped 1 base from V and 5 bases from J, with 15 bases between. The length of the CDR3 is 15 residues. The chain's CDR3 is CASSLGFGGENEQYF. For the CDR3, the DNA is TGTGCCAGCAGCTTAGGGTTCGGAGGGGAAAACGAGCAGTACTTC.

This clone was recorded a few times. The J gene is TRBJ1-1, the V gene TRBV6-1; the D is unclear. Trimming removed 6 bases from V and 12 bases from J, with 17 bases in between. The germline V gene encodes CDR1 MNHNS and CDR2 SASEGT. The CDR3 spans 12 residues. In DNA, the CDR3 is TGTGCCAGCAGACGCGATTACAGTCGCCCTTTCTTT. This encodes CASRRDYSRPFF.